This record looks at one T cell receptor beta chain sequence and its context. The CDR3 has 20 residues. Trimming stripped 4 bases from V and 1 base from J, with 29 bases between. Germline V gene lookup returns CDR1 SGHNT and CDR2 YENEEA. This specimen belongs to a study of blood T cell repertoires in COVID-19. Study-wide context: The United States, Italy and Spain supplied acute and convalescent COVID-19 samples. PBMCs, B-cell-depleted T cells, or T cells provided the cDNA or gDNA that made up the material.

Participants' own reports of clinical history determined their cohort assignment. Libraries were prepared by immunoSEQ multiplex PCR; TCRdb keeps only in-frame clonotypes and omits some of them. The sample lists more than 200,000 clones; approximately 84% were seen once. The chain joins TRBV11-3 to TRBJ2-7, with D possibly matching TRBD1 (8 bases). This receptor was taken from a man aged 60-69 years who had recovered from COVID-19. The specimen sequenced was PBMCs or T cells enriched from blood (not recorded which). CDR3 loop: CASSSGWTGRGLYESYEQYF. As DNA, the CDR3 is TGTGCCAGCAGCTCCGGTTGGACAGGGAGGGGACTTTATGAATCCTACGAGCAGTACTTC.